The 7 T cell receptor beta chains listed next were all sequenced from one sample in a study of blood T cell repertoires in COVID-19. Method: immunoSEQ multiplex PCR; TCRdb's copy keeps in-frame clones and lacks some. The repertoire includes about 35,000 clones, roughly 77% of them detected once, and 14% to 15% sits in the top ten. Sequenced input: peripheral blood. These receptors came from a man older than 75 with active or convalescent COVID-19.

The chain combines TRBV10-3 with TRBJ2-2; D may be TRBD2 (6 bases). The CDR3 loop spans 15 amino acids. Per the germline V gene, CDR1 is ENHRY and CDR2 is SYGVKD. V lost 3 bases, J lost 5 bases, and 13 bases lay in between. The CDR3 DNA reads TGTGCCATCAGTGACGGGGGACCGGTAACCGGGGAGCTGTTTTTT. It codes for CAISDGGPVTGELFF.

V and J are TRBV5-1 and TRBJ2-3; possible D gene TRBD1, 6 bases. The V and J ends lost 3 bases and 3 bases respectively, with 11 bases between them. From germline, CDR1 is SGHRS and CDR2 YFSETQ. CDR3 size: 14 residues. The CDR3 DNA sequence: TGCGCCAGCAGCTCCATGGGGGCTACAGATACGCAGTATTTT. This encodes CASSSMGATDTQYF.

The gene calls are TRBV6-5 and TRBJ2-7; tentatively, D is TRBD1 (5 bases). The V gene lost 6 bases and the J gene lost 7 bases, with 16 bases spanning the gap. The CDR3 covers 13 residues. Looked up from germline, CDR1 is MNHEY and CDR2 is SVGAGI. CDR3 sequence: CASRLTALSEQYF. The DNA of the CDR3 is TGTGCCAGCAGATTGACAGCCCTCAGTGAGCAGTACTTC.

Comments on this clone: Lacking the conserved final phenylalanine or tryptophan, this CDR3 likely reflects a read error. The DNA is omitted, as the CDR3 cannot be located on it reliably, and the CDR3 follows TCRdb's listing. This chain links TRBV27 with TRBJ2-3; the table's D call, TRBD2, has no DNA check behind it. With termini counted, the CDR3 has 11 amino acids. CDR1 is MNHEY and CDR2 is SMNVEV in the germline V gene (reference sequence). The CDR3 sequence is CASRSGLAGGL.

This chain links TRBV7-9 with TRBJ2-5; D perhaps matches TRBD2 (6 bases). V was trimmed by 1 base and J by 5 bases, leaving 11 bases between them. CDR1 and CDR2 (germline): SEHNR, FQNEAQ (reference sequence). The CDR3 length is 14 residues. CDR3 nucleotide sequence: TGTGCCAGCAGCTTAGTCGGGAGTGAGGAGACCCAGTACTTC. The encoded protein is CASSLVGSEETQYF.

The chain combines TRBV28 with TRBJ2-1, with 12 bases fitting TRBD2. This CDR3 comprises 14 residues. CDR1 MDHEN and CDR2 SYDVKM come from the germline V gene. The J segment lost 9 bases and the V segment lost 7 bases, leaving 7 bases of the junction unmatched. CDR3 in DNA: TGTGCCAGCAACCAACAACTAGCGGGAGGTGAGCAGTTCTTC. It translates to CASNQQLAGGEQFF.

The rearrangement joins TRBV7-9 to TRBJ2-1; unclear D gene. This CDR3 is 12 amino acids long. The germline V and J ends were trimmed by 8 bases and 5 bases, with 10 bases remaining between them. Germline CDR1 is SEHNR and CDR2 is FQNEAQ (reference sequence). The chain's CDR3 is CASGTDNNEQFF. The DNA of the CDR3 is TGTGCCAGCGGAACCGACAACAATGAGCAGTTCTTC.